This paragraph covers one TCR beta chain sequence. Its antigen is not identified. The data derive from a study of read filtering for tumor transcriptome and immune sequencing. Study-level findings and limits: Roughly 82% of IR-seq clonotypes had a single read, yet these held 3% to 4% of reads. The CD138-negative fraction was mixed bone marrow immune cells, not pure T cells.

This library used approximately 390 ng RNA and molecular barcoded adaptors spanning alpha/delta and beta/gamma chains. In TCRdb, the reads were re-called with MiXCR into one record per CDR3 protein. The sample holds under 50,000 distinct CDR3 sequences, approximately 13% seen once. Germline V gives CDR1 MDHEN, CDR2 SYDVKM. V was clipped by 6 bases and J by 3 bases; unmatched bases: 4. The CDR3 length is 16 residues. The sample consisted of a population of CD138-negative cells sorted from bone marrow. V usage is TRBV28 and J usage is TRBJ2-1; 14 nucleotides align to TRBD2. The TCR originated in a donor aged 40 or over with multiple myeloma. The CDR3 DNA is TGTGCCAGCAGCAGGGGGACTAGCGGGGGCTACAATGAGCAGTTCTTC. This encodes CASSRGTSGGYNEQFF.